A selection of T cell receptor beta chains follows, all from one sample in a study of blood T cell repertoires in COVID-19. Assay: immunoSEQ multiplex PCR; the TCRdb copy retains only in-frame clones and omits some. The sample lists 150,000 to 200,000 clones, around 80% occurring once. Sequencing was performed on PBMCs or T cells enriched from blood (not recorded which). The origin of the receptors is a woman aged 60-75 years who had recovered from COVID-19. CDR3s include the opening cysteine and the closing phenylalanine or tryptophan. A D gene is named only where the DNA matches it firmly. Part of the rows lack a size; the others show once, few, many or a class for expanded clones.

cdr3_length: 12; d_call: -; j_call: TRBJ1-5; clone_size: -; v_call: TRBV19; cdr3_nt: TGTGCCAGTAGTAGCGGGGGACAGCCCCAGCATTTT; cdr3_aa: CASSSGGQPQHF
cdr3_length: 14; d_call: TRBD1; j_call: TRBJ1-2; clone_size: -; v_call: TRBV5-4; cdr3_nt: TGTGCCAGCAGCCCGACAGGGGGCGACGAAGGCTACACCTTC; cdr3_aa: CASSPTGGDEGYTF
cdr3_length: 15; d_call: TRBD1; j_call: TRBJ1-1; clone_size: -; v_call: TRBV5-1; cdr3_nt: TGCGCCAGCAGCGGGGACAGTGGGATGAACACTGAAGCTTTCTTT; cdr3_aa: CASSGDSGMNTEAFF
cdr3_length: 11; d_call: -; j_call: TRBJ1-2; clone_size: few; v_call: TRBV2; cdr3_nt: TGTGCCATCCACGGGGGTGATGGCTACACCTTC; cdr3_aa: CAIHGGDGYTF
cdr3_length: 15; d_call: -; j_call: TRBJ2-5; clone_size: -; v_call: TRBV7-2; cdr3_nt: TGTGCCAGCAGCTCCAGCAGCGGCTCACGGGAGACCCAGTACTTC; cdr3_aa: CASSSSSGSRETQYF
cdr3_length: 13; d_call: -; j_call: TRBJ2-3; clone_size: -; v_call: TRBV3-1/TRBV3-2; cdr3_nt: TGTGCCAGCAGCCAAGGTCCGGGGGATACGCAGTATTTT; cdr3_aa: CASSQGPGDTQYF
cdr3_length: 13; d_call: TRBD1; j_call: TRBJ1-1; clone_size: once; v_call: TRBV2; cdr3_nt: TGTGCCAGCAGTGTGGACAGGGTGTCTGAAGCTTTCTTT; cdr3_aa: CASSVDRVSEAFF
cdr3_length: 15; d_call: -; j_call: TRBJ1-1; clone_size: -; v_call: TRBV7-9; cdr3_nt: TGTTCCACGGCACCAGACAGACGGGTTAACACTGAAGCTTTCTTT; cdr3_aa: CSTAPDRRVNTEAFF
cdr3_length: 15; d_call: -; j_call: TRBJ1-5; clone_size: -; v_call: TRBV27; cdr3_nt: TGTGCCAGCAGGCCAACAGGGTGGAGCAATCAGCCCCAGCATTTT; cdr3_aa: CASRPTGWSNQPQHF
cdr3_length: 15; d_call: TRBD2; j_call: TRBJ2-3; clone_size: -; v_call: TRBV2; cdr3_nt: TGTGCCAGCAGTGAACTAGCGGGGGGGCAAAGTACGCAGTATTTT; cdr3_aa: CASSELAGGQSTQYF
cdr3_length: 18; d_call: TRBD1; j_call: TRBJ1-2; clone_size: -; v_call: TRBV4-1; cdr3_nt: TGCGCCAGCAGCCAGGGACAGGGGGCCTTCTCTCCCCTCTATGGCTACACCTTC; cdr3_aa: CASSQGQGAFSPLYGYTF
cdr3_length: 14; d_call: -; j_call: TRBJ1-1; clone_size: -; v_call: TRBV4-1; cdr3_nt: TGCGCCAGCAGTTTTTTACAGGAGAACACTGAAGCTTTCTTT; cdr3_aa: CASSFLQENTEAFF
cdr3_length: 16; d_call: -; j_call: TRBJ1-1; clone_size: few; v_call: TRBV6-5; cdr3_nt: TGTGCCAGCAGTTACGCCCTCGGGGGGATGAACACTGAAGCTTTCTTT; cdr3_aa: CASSYALGGMNTEAFF
cdr3_length: 14; d_call: -; j_call: TRBJ2-3; clone_size: -; v_call: TRBV3-1/TRBV3-2; cdr3_nt: TGTGCCAGCAGCCCCGGACCCGGAGGTGATACGCAGTATTTT; cdr3_aa: CASSPGPGGDTQYF
cdr3_length: 17; d_call: -; j_call: TRBJ1-1; clone_size: -; v_call: TRBV5-4; cdr3_nt: TGTGCCAGCAGCTTGAGGGTTACAGGGACGGGAAACACTGAAGCTTTCTTT; cdr3_aa: CASSLRVTGTGNTEAFF